This T cell receptor beta chain was profiled in a study of T cells in Graves' hyperthyroidism and ophthalmopathy. Study-level information: Peripheral blood samples were taken at initial diagnosis, prior to any treatment.

From RNA transcripts, TCR beta CDR3 regions were amplified. The HTBI set primed first-round TCR CDR3 RT-PCR. MiXCR, run by TCRdb on the multiplex PCR reads, gives a single entry per CDR3 protein. The sample has about 280,000 distinct CDR3 sequences, less than 30% seen once. The V end was cut by 6 bases, the J end by 6 bases, with 14 bases between. The CDR3 runs to 13 residues. CDR1 is MDHEN and CDR2 is SYDVKM in the germline V gene. Clinical symptoms, serum thyroxine and TRAb, thyroid ultrasound and orbital computed tomography were used for the diagnoses. Blood from later-ophthalmopathy patients was taken at first hyperthyroidism diagnosis.

V gene TRBV28 combines with J gene TRBJ1-1; D is uncertain. Sequenced input: blood. The TCR sequence derives from a man aged 40-49 years with Graves' hyperthyroidism that later progressed to Graves' ophthalmopathy. The DNA for the CDR3 is TGTGCCAGCAGCCGAGCGGTCCGGGCTGAAGCTTTCTTT. Its protein product is CASSRAVRAEAFF.